These T cell receptor beta chains were read from a single sample in a study of vaccination and CD4 T cells after COVID-19. These TCRs are of unknown antigen specificity. From the PCR reads, TCRdb called clonotypes with MiXCR, one entry per CDR3 protein. The table records more than 15,000 distinct CDR3 sequences, 55% of them present only once. The sequencing sample was made of CD4+ T cells from blood, cultured in vitro. These receptor sequences come from a human donor who had recovered from COVID-19. CDR3s include the opening cysteine and the closing phenylalanine or tryptophan. D genes are given only for firm matches. Not all rows give a size; the values are once, few, many and, for expanded clones, a class.

j_call v_call d_call clone_size cdr3_nt cdr3_aa
TRBJ2-2 TRBV11-2 - - TGTGCCAGCAGCTTTGAGCGAGCGACCGGGGAGCTGTTTTTT CASSFERATGELFF
TRBJ1-5 TRBV10-2 - - TGCGCCAGCAGTGGAGGCGGCAATCAGCCCCAGCATTTT CASSGGGNQPQHF
TRBJ2-1 TRBV6-2/TRBV6-3 - - TGTGCCAGCAGTACCTCGGGGGCGGGAGTGTTGAATGAGCAGTTCTTC CASSTSGAGVLNEQFF
TRBJ1-1 TRBV30 - - TGTGCCTGGAAAAAGGGGAGTATGAACACTGAAGCTTTCTTT CAWKKGSMNTEAFF
TRBJ2-7 TRBV27 - few TGTGCCAGCAGTCCCCTGAGGGGTAGCGCTTCCTACGAGCAGTACTTC CASSPLRGSASYEQYF
TRBJ1-2 TRBV6-1 - - TGTGCCAGCAGTGTTAGAGACAAAGGTGGCTACACCTTC CASSVRDKGGYTF
TRBJ1-1 TRBV12-3/TRBV12-4 - few TGTGCCAGCAGTACAGGGCCGAGGGCTTTCTTT CASSTGPRAFF
TRBJ2-7 TRBV2 TRBD1 - TGTGCCAGCAGGACCGGGACAGGGAGTTACGAGCAGTACTTC CASRTGTGSYEQYF
TRBJ2-7 TRBV6-4 - once TGTGCCAGCAGTTCTATTTCCAATCCCTACGAGCAGTACTTC CASSSISNPYEQYF
TRBJ1-5 TRBV9 TRBD1 - TGTGCCAGCAGCGCCTCCGGGACAGGGGAGCAGCCCCAGCATTTT CASSASGTGEQPQHF
TRBJ2-4 TRBV19 TRBD2 - TGTGCCAGTAGTGTGCCCCTAGCGGGAGGAGCCAAAAACATTCAGTACTTC CASSVPLAGGAKNIQYF
TRBJ1-5 TRBV5-1 TRBD1 - TGCGCCAGCAGTGCCACAGGGGTTTGGAATCAGCCCCAGCATTTT CASSATGVWNQPQHF
TRBJ1-3 TRBV19 - - TGTGCCAGTAGTATTGGGGAAGCGGGAAACACCATATATTTT CASSIGEAGNTIYF
TRBJ2-2 TRBV20-1 TRBD2 - TGCAGTGCTTTTGGGACTAGCGGGAACACCGGGGAGCTGTTTTTT CSAFGTSGNTGELFF
TRBJ2-5 TRBV20-1 TRBD2 few TGCAGTGCTAGAGATGCGGCTAGCGGGGCCTTTGAGACCCAGTACTTC CSARDAASGAFETQYF
TRBJ1-3 TRBV7-2 - few TGTGCCAGCAGCTTAGCGCACGGGGTGGCTGGAAACACCATATATTTT CASSLAHGVAGNTIYF
TRBJ1-1 TRBV4-1 - - TGCGCCAGCAGCCAAAACACAGGGACTGAAGCTTTCTTT CASSQNTGTEAFF
TRBJ1-2 TRBV18 - - TGTGCCAGCTCACCAGGACAGCCTTTCAACTATGGCTACACCTTC CASSPGQPFNYGYTF
TRBJ1-4 TRBV12-3/TRBV12-4 - medium-sized TGTGCCAGCAGTCCTCGAGCTAATGAAAAACTGTTTTTT CASSPRANEKLFF
TRBJ1-5 TRBV6-1 - - TGTGCCAGCAGGATTTCAGGGATGCAGCCCCAGCATTTT CASRISGMQPQHF
TRBJ2-5 TRBV6-1 TRBD1 - TGTGCCAGCAGTCCGTACTTTCGACAGGGGCGGCAAGAGACCCAGTACTTC CASSPYFRQGRQETQYF
TRBJ2-4 TRBV7-2 TRBD1 - TGTGCCAGCAGCTTCAGGGGGAGCATTCAGTACTTC CASSFRGSIQYF
TRBJ2-4 TRBV27 TRBD1 - TGTGCCAGCAGTGGGAATTACAGGGGTTGGGTCGAGGACAAAAACATTCAGTACTTC CASSGNYRGWVEDKNIQYF
TRBJ2-3 TRBV28 TRBD2 - TGTGCCAGCAGTTTACTAGCGGGAGGTTCTAGCACAGATACGCAGTATTTT CASSLLAGGSSTDTQYF
TRBJ1-2 TRBV5-1 TRBD1 - TGCGCCAGCAGACACCCTGCCCGGACAGGGGCAGGACTTGATGGCTACACCTTC CASRHPARTGAGLDGYTF
TRBJ1-5 TRBV20-1 TRBD1 - TGCAGTGCTCGCTCCGGGACAGAAAATCAGCCCCAGCATTTT CSARSGTENQPQHF
TRBJ1-1 TRBV6-5 - - TGTGCCAGCAGTTCTTACCCGGGGCTCAGGACTGAAGCTTTCTTT CASSSYPGLRTEAFF
TRBJ1-5 TRBV6-5 TRBD1 - TGTGCCAGCAGTTACCAGTCAACGACAGGGAAGAATCAGCCCCAGCATTTT CASSYQSTTGKNQPQHF
TRBJ2-7 TRBV6-2/TRBV6-3 TRBD2 - TGTGCCAGCTGCGGCGCCTTAGCGGGAGCCACGGGTGAGCAGTACTTC CASCGALAGATGEQYF
TRBJ2-5 TRBV5-4 - - TGTGCCAGCAGCCAGGCGGCGACAAATCAAGAGACCCAGTACTTC CASSQAATNQETQYF
TRBJ1-1 TRBV30 TRBD1 - TGTGCCTGGGCAGGGGGTAACACTGAAGCTTTCTTT CAWAGGNTEAFF
TRBJ1-2 TRBV10-3 - - TGTGCCATCAGTGAGTCAACAGGGAACTATGGCTACACCTTC CAISESTGNYGYTF
TRBJ2-3 TRBV29-1 - once TGCAGCGTAGCGGAACGGGGTGGGGATACGCAGTATTTT CSVAERGGDTQYF
TRBJ1-2 TRBV9 - - TGTGCCAGCAGCCCCGGGACTACTAACTATGGCTACACCTTC CASSPGTTNYGYTF
TRBJ1-6 TRBV11-3 - few TGTGCCAGCAGCCTACTACAGGGAGGCCGTTCACCCCTCCACTTT CASSLLQGGRSPLHF
TRBJ1-2 TRBV28 - few TGTGCCAGCAGCTCAATACAGGGTACCTACTATGGCTACACCTTC CASSSIQGTYYGYTF
TRBJ1-2 TRBV5-8 TRBD1 - TGTGCCAGCAGCTTGGTGGAGGGGGCGCGAAACTATGGCTACACCTTC CASSLVEGARNYGYTF
TRBJ1-2 TRBV6-2/TRBV6-3 TRBD1 few TGTGCCAGCAGAAGGAAGGGACAGGGCAGGGGATGGTATGGCTACACCTTC CASRRKGQGRGWYGYTF
TRBJ1-2 TRBV6-2/TRBV6-3 - - TGTGCCAGCAGTTACGGGTACGGCTATGGCTACACCTTC CASSYGYGYGYTF
TRBJ2-3 TRBV20-1 TRBD2 - TGCAGTGCTACCGGGACTAGCGGGAAGACAGATACGCAGTATTTT CSATGTSGKTDTQYF
TRBJ2-5 TRBV25-1 - - TGTGCCAGCAGCAGGGACTTAATACAAGAGACCCAGTACTTC CASSRDLIQETQYF
TRBJ1-1 TRBV5-1 TRBD1 - TGCGCCAGCAGCTTACAGGGGAGTGACACTGAAGCTTTCTTT CASSLQGSDTEAFF
TRBJ2-2 TRBV20-1 TRBD1 - TGCAGTGCTAGAAGTGGGGACAGGCTGTTTTTT CSARSGDRLFF
TRBJ2-4 TRBV20-1 - - TGCAGTGCTAGTTGGGTGGCAGCTAGTAAAAACATTCAGTACTTC CSASWVAASKNIQYF
TRBJ2-3 TRBV24-1 - - TGTGCCACCAGTGATTTAACGGGCCCGGGGGCCGTGAGCACAGATACGCAGTATTTT CATSDLTGPGAVSTDTQYF
TRBJ2-7 TRBV7-8 TRBD1 - TGTGCCAGCAGTCCCTATGGGACAGCCGAATACGAGCAGTACTTC CASSPYGTAEYEQYF
TRBJ1-1 TRBV20-1 - - TGCAGTGCTAGGGTCCCCCCCAGGGGTGGGACTGAAGCTTTCTTT CSARVPPRGGTEAFF
TRBJ2-2 TRBV19 - - TGTGCCAGTAGAGAAACAGGGAACACCGGGGAGCTGTTTTTT CASRETGNTGELFF
TRBJ1-2 TRBV20-1 TRBD1 medium-sized TGCAGTGGAGGACAGGGAGCAAACTATGGCTACACCTTC CSGGQGANYGYTF
TRBJ2-2 TRBV7-2 TRBD2 few TGTGCCAGCAGCCCGGGGGGGGTTAGGGAGCTGTTTTTT CASSPGGVRELFF
TRBJ1-5 TRBV7-9 - - TGTGCCAGCAGCTTATGGGACGGGAGCAATCAGCCCCAGCATTTT CASSLWDGSNQPQHF
TRBJ2-2 TRBV11-2 TRBD2 - TGTGCCAGCAGCTCCTTCTCTAGCGGGAACGGGGAGCTGTTTTTT CASSSFSSGNGELFF
TRBJ1-4 TRBV6-1 - - TGTGCCAGCAGTGAACCGGCTGCTAGGGGGAAACTGTTTTTT CASSEPAARGKLFF
TRBJ2-1 TRBV27 - - TGTGCCAGCAGTCCCCGACTAGATGAGCAGTTCTTC CASSPRLDEQFF
TRBJ2-3 TRBV30 - - TGTGCCTGGAGTGAGGGGGATACGCAGTATTTT CAWSEGDTQYF
TRBJ1-4 TRBV24-1 TRBD1 few TGTGCCACCAGTGATTCCGGGACAGGGAATGAAAAACTGTTTTTT CATSDSGTGNEKLFF
TRBJ2-4 TRBV20-1 - - TGCAGTGCTAGGAGGGGGATGAACATTCAGTACTTC CSARRGMNIQYF
TRBJ1-1 TRBV10-3 - few TGTGCCACCAGGACGGTTAACACTGAAGCTTTCTTT CATRTVNTEAFF